These T cell receptor beta chains were read from a single sample in a study of shared clonotypes between healthy human individuals. TCRdb keeps only in-frame clones here, not all; method: immunoSEQ multiplex PCR. The sample lists more than 450,000 clones; approximately 79% were seen once. Sequencing was performed on PBMCs. The receptors here all came from a woman aged 40 to 55 in good health. Some clones in this sample may be carry-over from other donors' samples. CDR3s include the opening cysteine and the closing phenylalanine or tryptophan. D genes are given only for firm matches. The size field is filled for only some rows; it gives once, few, many or a size class.

clone_size	v_call	j_call	d_call	cdr3_aa	cdr3_nt
.	TRBV14	TRBJ2-1	.	CASSQDLGTLQFF	TGTGCCAGCAGCCAAGATCTCGGGACGCTTCAGTTCTTC
.	TRBV18	TRBJ2-7	TRBD1	CASSSGQVPYEQYF	TGTGCCAGCTCATCGGGACAGGTACCCTACGAGCAGTACTTC
.	TRBV10-3	TRBJ2-1	TRBD2	CAISGTSGRVLRPYNEQFF	TGTGCCATCAGTGGGACTAGCGGGAGGGTCCTTAGGCCCTACAATGAGCAGTTCTTC
few	TRBV2	TRBJ2-7	TRBD1	CASSGTAYEQYF	TGTGCCAGCAGCGGGACAGCCTACGAGCAGTACTTC
.	TRBV6-1	TRBJ2-1	.	CASTLGPKQFF	TGTGCCAGCACCCTCGGACCCAAGCAGTTCTTC
.	TRBV19	TRBJ2-1	TRBD2	CASSSSGRFRNEQFF	TGTGCCAGTAGTTCTAGCGGGAGGTTTCGGAATGAGCAGTTCTTC
.	TRBV7-3	TRBJ2-7	.	CASSPGRGTHYEQYF	TGTGCCAGCAGCCCGGGACGGGGAACTCACTACGAGCAGTACTTC
.	TRBV10-3	TRBJ2-2	.	CAITSTGELFF	TGTGCCATCACTAGCACCGGGGAGCTGTTTTTT
.	TRBV7-2	TRBJ2-5	.	CASSPGQQETQYF	TGTGCCAGCAGCCCAGGACAGCAAGAGACCCAGTACTTC
.	TRBV9	TRBJ2-3	.	CASSATVGGARDTQYF	TGTGCCAGCAGCGCCACCGTCGGAGGGGCCAGGGATACGCAGTATTTT
.	TRBV6-1	TRBJ1-2	.	CASQRGDYGYTF	TGTGCCAGCCAGAGGGGTGACTATGGCTACACCTTC
.	TRBV2	TRBJ2-7	.	CASREQGNWDEQYF	TGTGCCAGCAGAGAACAGGGTAACTGGGACGAGCAGTACTTC
.	TRBV11-2	TRBJ2-1	.	CASSSILARNYNEQFF	TGTGCCAGCAGCTCCATCCTAGCGAGGAACTACAATGAGCAGTTCTTC
.	TRBV20-1	TRBJ1-4	.	CTLDRNEKLFF	TGCACCCTGGACAGAAATGAAAAACTGTTTTTT
.	TRBV9	TRBJ2-3	TRBD1	CASSARGFFTDTQYF	TGTGCCAGCAGCGCCAGGGGGTTCTTCACAGATACGCAGTATTTT
once	TRBV9	TRBJ2-5	.	CASSSYPGDQETQYF	TGTGCCAGCAGCTCCTACCCGGGAGACCAAGAGACCCAGTACTTC
.	TRBV10-2	TRBJ1-2	.	CASSELDPTGYTF	TGCGCCAGCAGTGAACTGGATCCCACTGGCTACACCTTC
.	TRBV7-9	TRBJ2-1	.	CASSLSISGYNEQFF	TGTGCCAGCAGCCTCTCCATCAGTGGATACAATGAGCAGTTCTTC
.	TRBV30	TRBJ2-1	.	CAWSVTVGEQFF	TGTGCCTGGAGTGTCACCGTGGGGGAGCAGTTCTTC
.	TRBV11-1	TRBJ2-1	.	CASNTRGRSPGFNEQFF	TGTGCCAGCAACACTCGAGGGCGGTCCCCGGGTTTCAATGAGCAGTTCTTC
.	TRBV27	TRBJ2-7	TRBD2	CASSYLGTSGAYEQYF	TGTGCCAGCAGTTACCTCGGGACTAGCGGAGCCTACGAGCAGTACTTC
.	TRBV28	TRBJ2-5	.	CASSLTGRETQYF	TGTGCCAGCAGTTTAACGGGGAGGGAGACCCAGTACTTC
few	TRBV19	TRBJ1-2	.	CASSPSTGYYGYTF	TGTGCCAGTAGCCCTTCTACCGGTTACTATGGCTACACCTTC
.	TRBV4-2	TRBJ1-5	TRBD1	CASSQDIGQGGQPQHF	TGTGCCAGCAGCCAAGATATCGGACAGGGAGGTCAGCCCCAGCATTTT
.	TRBV19	TRBJ2-1	.	CASSIRVASSSYNEQFF	TGTGCCAGTAGTATAAGGGTTGCGTCCAGCTCCTACAATGAGCAGTTCTTC
.	TRBV5-1	TRBJ1-1	TRBD1	CASSWTGDTEAFF	TGCGCCAGCAGCTGGACAGGTGACACTGAAGCTTTCTTT
once	TRBV25-1	TRBJ2-5	TRBD2	CASSGLAGNQETQYF	TGTGCCAGCAGTGGACTAGCGGGGAACCAAGAGACCCAGTACTTC
.	TRBV10-3	TRBJ2-3	.	CAIMNGDTQYF	TGTGCCATCATGAACGGAGATACGCAGTATTTT